This note documents a single T cell receptor (beta chain) sequence. Its antigen is not known. This record comes from a study of blood T cells in healthy people across ages. The overall study: There was about one barcoded beta molecule captured by template switching per two T cells.

The germline CDR1 and CDR2 sequences are SGHDN and FVKESK. Trimming at V came to 5 bases and at J to 0 bases, leaving 8 bases not matched to a gene. The CDR3 loop spans 17 amino acids. A second PCR, run for roughly 7 to 11 cycles, used a sample-barcoded 5' primer plus a J-beta primer mix. TCRdb re-derived calls from the 5' RACE reads in MiXCR, one entry per CDR3 protein. The sample carries approximately 1.5 million distinct CDR3 sequences, approximately 43% recorded once. Study-level points and caveats: The unsorted PBMCs prevented any conclusive comparison of naive versus antigen-experienced cells. Naive T cell percentage and TCR beta diversity correlated strongly. Older age coincided with a roughly linear decline in TCR beta diversity per million T cells.

The chain is built from TRBV14 and TRBJ2-1; 9 bases are shared with TRBD2. The sample was blood. This sequence originates from a young woman in good health. In DNA, the CDR3 is TGTGCCAGCAGCAAAGGGGCTAGCGGGGCCTCCTACAATGAGCAGTTCTTC. Its translation is CASSKGASGASYNEQFF.